The 19 T cell receptor beta chains in this list originate from one sample, sequenced in a study of T-cell memory formation after mild COVID-19. TCRdb re-analysed the 5' RACE reads in MiXCR, keeping a single row per CDR3 protein. The table has a few hundred thousand distinct CDR3 sequences, around 15% seen once. Source material: PBMCs or a T cell subset sorted from them (not recorded which). Receptors were obtained from a man younger than 35 who had mild COVID-19 (a few samples of this study predate the infection). Cell type and time point are not known.

This clonotype occurred a few times. The chain employs TRBV7-9 and TRBJ2-6; no definite D call. Per the germline V gene, CDR1 is SEHNR and CDR2 is FQNEAQ (reference sequence). V lost 4 bases and J lost 4, with 5 bases in between. The CDR3 sequence is 13 residues long. The CDR3, as DNA: TGTGCCAGCAGCTCGGTAGGGGCCAACGTCCTGACTTTC. It translates to CASSSVGANVLTF.

The CDR3 DNA sequence: TGTGCCAGCAGTTTAAGGACAGATCAGCCCCAGCATTTT. Translating it yields CASSLRTDQPQHF. The chain recombines TRBV6-5 with TRBJ1-5; D might be TRBD1 (6 bases). CDR3 length: 13 amino acids. Germline values: CDR1 MNHEY, CDR2 SVGAGI. V lost 4 bases and J 5 bases, leaving 9 bases between the germline ends.

This chain links TRBV2 with TRBJ1-5; D gene ambiguous. This CDR3 comprises 14 residues. CDR1 is SNHLY, CDR2 FYNNEI, per germline. Trimming shortened V by 7 bases and J by 9 bases, and 19 bases separated the two germline ends. CDR3 sequence (DNA): TGTGCCAGCACCATCACCCCCTCCGTGGGGCCCCAGCATTTT. Translation gives CASTITPSVGPQHF.

This clonotype came up a few times. The V gene is TRBV6-2 or TRBV6-3, the J gene TRBJ2-3, with D unclear. Germline CDR1 MNHEY, CDR2 SVGEGT. V lost 0 bases and J 0 bases, leaving 7 bases between the germline ends. The CDR3 contains 15 residues. The CDR3, as DNA: TGTGCCAGCAGTTACTCGACCGACAGCACAGATACGCAGTATTTT. Amino acid sequence: CASSYSTDSTDTQYF.

This clonotype was detected a few times. The genes are TRBV9 and TRBJ2-3; TRBD2 agrees at 10 bases. The germline V gene encodes CDR1 SGDLS and CDR2 YYNGEE. Germline trimming cut 3 bases from V and 5 bases from J; bases unmatched to any gene: 9. The CDR3 has 16 residues. CDR3 DNA: TGTGCCAGCAGCGCATACAGCGGGGGGGCTGGAGATACGCAGTATTTT. Protein: CASSAYSGGAGDTQYF.

This clonotype was detected a few times. The J gene is TRBJ1-1, the V gene TRBV7-8, with a tentative D call TRBD1 (5 bases). Trimming shortened V by 4 bases and J by 7 bases, and 13 bases separated the two germline ends. Germline assignment: CDR1 SGHVS and CDR2 FQNEAQ. This CDR3 is built from 13 residues. In DNA, the CDR3 is TGTGCCAGCAGCTATGTGTGGGGGTTTGAAGCTTTCTTT. This sequence encodes CASSYVWGFEAFF.

The chain links TRBV11-2 to TRBJ2-1, with TRBD2 as a possible D gene (5 bases). Germline assignment: CDR1 SGHAT and CDR2 FQNNGV. There are 13 residues in the CDR3. The V gene lost 0 bases and the J gene lost 8 bases, with 8 bases spanning the gap. For the CDR3, the DNA is TGTGCCAGCAGCTTAGAGTGGGGAGATGAGCAGTTCTTC. Residues: CASSLEWGDEQFF.

This chain uses TRBV5-8 with TRBJ1-5, with D perhaps TRBD1 (6 bases). Germline CDR1 is SGHTS and CDR2 is YDEGEE. V was shortened by 5 bases and J by 1 base, with 13 bases between the two germline ends. The CDR3 is 15 amino acids. DNA for the CDR3: TGTGCCAGCAGGTCACAGGGAGGGAGCAATCAGCCCCAGCATTTT. Its translation: CASRSQGGSNQPQHF.

This clonotype came up many times. V usage is TRBV3-1 and J usage is TRBJ1-3, with D possibly TRBD1 on 6 matching bases. V dropped 2 bases and J dropped 8 bases, with 22 bases sitting between them. CDR1 is LGHDT, CDR2 YNNKEL, per germline (reference sequence). The CDR3 covers 17 residues. The CDR3 nucleotides are TGTGCCAGCAGCCAACGTTTTTCATATACAGGGTTGTACACCATATATTTT. Translation: CASSQRFSYTGLYTIYF.

This clonotype was detected only a few times. The chain joins TRBV6-2 or TRBV6-3 to TRBJ2-7; the D is unclear. The length of the CDR3 is 12 residues. V was trimmed by 2 bases and J by 7 bases, leaving 9 bases between them. The germline CDR1 and CDR2 sequences are MNHEY and SVGEGT. The CDR3 DNA reads as TGTGCCAGCAGTTACGGAGCTCAGGAGCAGTACTTC. This gives the protein CASSYGAQEQYF.

The chain has TRBV7-9 and TRBJ2-3; 9 bases line up with TRBD1. V was clipped by 5 bases and J by 2 bases; unmatched bases: 8. CDR1 and CDR2 (germline): SEHNR, FQNEAQ (reference sequence). This CDR3 region has 16 residues. In DNA, the CDR3 is TGTGCCAGCAGCCCCCGGGGACAGGGTAACACAGATACGCAGTATTTT. It translates to CASSPRGQGNTDTQYF.

The CDR3 sequence: CSVSGADLSSYNEQFF. The CDR3 nucleotides are TGCAGCGTCTCTGGGGCCGACTTGAGCTCCTACAATGAGCAGTTCTTC. This chain joins TRBV29-1 and TRBJ2-1; D is perhaps TRBD1 (5 bases). V lost 6 bases and J 0 bases, leaving 18 bases between the germline ends. Germline CDR1 is SQVTM and CDR2 is ANQGSEA. The CDR3 has 16 residues.

This clonotype was detected a few times. The chain joins TRBV19 to TRBJ2-1; no reliable D call. This CDR3 is built from 14 residues. From germline, CDR1 is LNHDA and CDR2 SQIVND (reference sequence). The V and J ends lost 2 bases and 4 bases respectively, with 9 bases between them. CDR3 sequence: CASSITPRYNEQFF. The CDR3 DNA sequence: TGTGCCAGTAGTATAACCCCCAGGTACAATGAGCAGTTCTTC.

The V gene is TRBV5-1, the J gene TRBJ2-3; TRBD2 might be the D (6 bases). Looked up from germline, CDR1 is SGHRS and CDR2 is YFSETQ. Trimming cost V 0 bases and J 2 bases, with 10 bases left between them. The CDR3 is 15 residues long. The DNA of the CDR3 is TGCGCCAGCAGCTTGGGGAGCGGGCTCACAGATACGCAGTATTTT. Its translation: CASSLGSGLTDTQYF.

This clonotype was recorded at least ten times. The rearrangement uses TRBV7-2 and TRBJ2-5; 11 bases match TRBD2. The germline gives CDR1 SGHTA, CDR2 FQGNSA. The V gene end was trimmed by 3 bases and the J gene end by 5 bases; junction bases not matched to a gene: 14. The CDR3 is 18 amino acids. In DNA form, the CDR3 reads TGTGCCAGCAGCTTGCGAGGGAGGACTAGCGGGTTCATGGAGACCCAGTACTTC. Translated, it gives CASSLRGRTSGFMETQYF. Supplemented by reference TRBV7-2 and TRBJ2-5, the full variable domain reads GAGVSQSPSNKVTEKGKDVELRCDPISGHTALYWYRQSLGQGLEFLIYFQGNSAPDKSGLPSDRFSAERTGGSVSTLTIQRTQQEDSAVYLCASSLRGRTSGFMETQYFGPGTRLLVL.

The chain combines TRBV9 with TRBJ2-1, with TRBD2 matching over 7 bases. The CDR3 length is 16 residues. After removal of 2 bases from V and 7 bases from J, the junction contained 12 bases not matched to a gene. The germline V gene encodes CDR1 SGDLS and CDR2 YYNGEE. The CDR3 coding sequence is TGTGCCAGCAGCGTCGGGGGGTTGCCTATGGGAAATGAGCAGTTCTTC. Protein: CASSVGGLPMGNEQFF.

The rearrangement uses TRBV6-6 and TRBJ1-5, with D maybe TRBD1 (6 bases). CDR3 length: 15 amino acids. The germline gives CDR1 MNHNY, CDR2 SVGAGI (reference sequence). The V end was cut by 5 bases, the J end by 4 bases, with 15 bases between. CDR3 nucleotide sequence: TGTGCCAGCAGTCCCAGGGGCCTCCTGAATCAGCCCCAGCATTTT. Translation gives CASSPRGLLNQPQHF.

This clonotype appeared a few times. This rearrangement joins TRBV7-7 to TRBJ2-3, with D possibly being TRBD1 (6 bases). The germline V gene encodes CDR1 SSHAT and CDR2 FNYEAQ (reference sequence). V gave up 5 bases and J gave up 6 bases, with 12 bases separating them. The CDR3 totals 13 residues. CDR3 nucleotides: TGTGCCAGCAGCCAGGGGTCGGGGGATACGCAGTATTTT. It codes for CASSQGSGDTQYF.

CDR3 loop: CASSRSDRRTDTQYF. CDR3 bases: TGCGCCAGCAGCCGATCAGACAGGAGAACAGATACGCAGTATTTT. J is TRBJ2-3 and V is TRBV4-3; D possibly corresponds to TRBD1 (6 bases). CDR1 is LGHNA and CDR2 is YSLEER in the germline V gene. The CDR3 is 15 residues long. V lost 4 bases and J lost 3, with 14 bases in between.